The entry below gives a single TCR beta chain sequence along with its context. Its antigen is still unknown. The V gene's germline CDR1 is SNHLY and CDR2 FYNNEI. The V and J ends lost 5 bases and 2 bases, in that order; junction bases with no gene match: 7. The CDR3 runs 16 residues. The PCR made use of 60 Vbeta and 13 Jbeta primers. Some clones are missing from TCRdb's copy, which holds only in-frame ones; the method was immunoSEQ multiplex PCR. This repertoire shows 150,000 to 250,000 clones, approximately 78% found once; its top ten account for around 6%. The sample comes from a study of cytomegalovirus exposure and HLA in healthy donors. Study-wide context: A data release that came early held some 84 million unique TCRs from HLA-typed donors.

General study findings and limits: Most sequenced TCRs were rare (though some public TCRs occurred in many donors). The authors assumed roughly uniform sequencing depth across donors for presence/absence analyses. Trimming of TCR beta V- and J-genes showed a link, identified in a later analysis, to a missense DCLRE1C variant.

Input material: PBMCs. The chain links TRBV2 to TRBJ2-3, with 10 bases aligning to TRBD2. This receptor was taken from a woman between 50 and 59 years old in good health and CMV-seropositive. For the CDR3, the DNA is TGTGCCAGCAGTCCGACTAGCGGGCCTCCCACAGATACGCAGTATTTT. Amino acids: CASSPTSGPPTDTQYF.